These T cell receptor beta chains were read from a single sample in a study of shared clonotypes between healthy human individuals. Clones were sequenced by immunoSEQ multiplex PCR, and TCRdb holds only the in-frame ones, with some missing. The repertoire holds roughly 1,500,000 clones, with 95% to 99% as singletons. The sequencing input was naive CD4+ T cells sorted from blood. The source of these receptors is a man aged 30 to 45 in good health. CDR3s include the opening cysteine and the closing phenylalanine or tryptophan. D genes are given only for firm matches. Clone size is given for some rows only: seen once, a few or many times, or a class if the clone is expanded.

D,J,size,V,CDR3,DNA
TRBD1,TRBJ1-5,NA,TRBV19,CASGEETGVSNQPQHF,TGTGCCAGTGGGGAAGAAACAGGGGTTAGCAATCAGCCCCAGCATTTT
NA,TRBJ1-3,NA,TRBV2,CASSLSAASGNTIYF,TGTGCCAGCAGTCTTTCGGCGGCCTCTGGAAACACCATATATTTT
NA,TRBJ2-2,NA,TRBV9,CASSVMTDATGELFF,TGTGCCAGCAGCGTCATGACAGACGCCACCGGGGAGCTGTTTTTT
TRBD2,TRBJ2-1,NA,TRBV14,CASSQVGLADSYNEQFF,TGTGCCAGCAGCCAAGTGGGACTAGCGGACTCCTACAATGAGCAGTTCTTC
TRBD2,TRBJ2-1,once,TRBV9,CASSVGRRLAGDNEQFF,TGTGCCAGCAGCGTAGGGCGGAGACTAGCGGGAGACAATGAGCAGTTCTTC
NA,TRBJ2-7,NA,TRBV28,CASSLELVTYEQYF,TGTGCCAGCAGTTTAGAGCTAGTAACCTACGAGCAGTACTTC
NA,TRBJ2-2,NA,TRBV18,CASSLSSRGNTGELFF,TGTGCCAGCTCACTCAGCAGCAGGGGGAACACCGGGGAGCTGTTTTTT
NA,TRBJ1-1,NA,TRBV27,CASSLGAEAFF,TGTGCCAGCAGTTTAGGGGCTGAAGCTTTCTTT
NA,TRBJ1-4,NA,TRBV6-1,CATLVARVEKLFF,TGTGCCACCCTAGTCGCCAGAGTTGAAAAACTGTTTTTT
NA,TRBJ1-5,NA,TRBV6-1,CASRAPGAGNQPQHF,TGTGCCAGCAGAGCCCCAGGGGCTGGTAATCAGCCCCAGCATTTT
NA,TRBJ2-2,NA,TRBV19,CATSPPGGYPGELFF,TGTGCCACTTCCCCTCCGGGGGGCTACCCCGGGGAGCTGTTTTTT
NA,TRBJ2-2,NA,TRBV11-3,CASSSMRVGGELFF,TGTGCCAGCAGCTCAATGCGGGTGGGCGGGGAGCTGTTTTTT
TRBD1,TRBJ2-3,NA,TRBV7-9,CASSLTGVLTDTQYF,TGTGCCAGCAGCTTAACAGGGGTTTTGACAGATACGCAGTATTTT
TRBD1,TRBJ1-1,NA,TRBV19,CASSIDRAGNTEAFF,TGTGCCAGTAGTATCGACAGGGCCGGGAACACTGAAGCTTTCTTT
TRBD2,TRBJ2-5,NA,TRBV27,CASSPRLAGGYETQYF,TGTGCCAGCAGTCCGCGACTAGCGGGAGGATACGAGACCCAGTACTTC
NA,TRBJ1-5,NA,TRBV27,CASSGFRSNQPQHF,TGTGCCAGCAGTGGGTTTCGTAGCAATCAGCCCCAGCATTTT
NA,TRBJ2-5,NA,TRBV5-8,CASSLDQGQVRAQYF,TGTGCCAGCAGCTTGGATCAGGGGCAGGTTAGGGCCCAGTACTTC
NA,TRBJ1-2,NA,TRBV7-8,CASSFNREDGYTF,TGTGCCAGCAGTTTTAACAGGGAGGATGGCTACACCTTC
NA,TRBJ1-1,NA,TRBV7-8,CASSLGASGAFF,TGTGCCAGCAGCTTAGGGGCGAGTGGGGCTTTCTTT
NA,TRBJ1-4,NA,TRBV29-1,CSVGEVSALATNEKLFF,TGCAGCGTTGGGGAGGTCAGCGCACTGGCAACTAATGAAAAACTGTTTTTT
NA,TRBJ2-3,NA,TRBV5-8,CASSSPGLGEADTQYF,TGTGCCAGCAGCTCCCCCGGGTTGGGGGAAGCAGATACGCAGTATTTT
NA,TRBJ1-5,NA,TRBV28,CASSTPPGPNQPQHF,TGTGCCAGCAGCACCCCCCCGGGCCCTAATCAGCCCCAGCATTTT
NA,TRBJ1-2,NA,TRBV5-1,CASSLEGDGYTF,TGCGCCAGCAGCTTGGAGGGGGACGGCTACACCTTC
TRBD2,TRBJ2-7,NA,TRBV27,CASSLSGSGYEQYF,TGTGCCAGCAGTTTAAGCGGGAGCGGGTACGAGCAGTACTTC
NA,TRBJ2-1,once,TRBV18,CASSVVGVQEQFF,TGTGCCAGCTCAGTTGTGGGGGTTCAGGAGCAGTTCTTC
NA,TRBJ2-2,NA,TRBV30,CASFSGLTNTGELFF,TGTGCCTCTTTTTCGGGGCTTACGAACACCGGGGAGCTGTTTTTT
NA,TRBJ2-2,NA,TRBV7-9,CASSFISGYGTGELFF,TGTGCCAGCAGCTTTATCTCCGGCTACGGCACCGGGGAGCTGTTTTTT
NA,TRBJ1-5,NA,TRBV6-6,CASSASFHSNQPQHF,TGTGCCAGCAGTGCTTCATTCCATAGCAATCAGCCCCAGCATTTT
NA,TRBJ1-1,NA,TRBV5-1,CASSPGGVLNTEAFF,TGCGCCAGCAGCCCTGGTGGGGTACTGAACACTGAAGCTTTCTTT
NA,TRBJ2-3,NA,TRBV5-4,CASSLVPGQGTDTQYF,TGTGCCAGCAGCTTGGTGCCGGGACAAGGCACAGATACGCAGTATTTT
TRBD2,TRBJ2-7,NA,TRBV7-9,CASSLAGRDYYEQYF,TGTGCCAGCAGCTTAGCGGGCAGGGACTACTACGAGCAGTACTTC
NA,TRBJ1-3,NA,TRBV9,CASGIERRNTIYF,TGTGCCAGCGGAATCGAAAGGAGGAACACCATATATTTT
NA,TRBJ2-2,NA,TRBV5-1,CASSLEQGTTGELFF,TGCGCCAGCAGCTTGGAACAGGGAACCACCGGGGAGCTGTTTTTT
TRBD1,TRBJ1-2,NA,TRBV10-3,CAIGPDRNYGYTF,TGTGCCATCGGCCCGGACAGGAACTATGGCTACACCTTC
NA,TRBJ1-5,NA,TRBV6-5,CASRGTGQPQHF,TGTGCCAGCAGGGGGACGGGTCAGCCCCAGCATTTT
NA,TRBJ2-7,NA,TRBV7-8,CASSLRPGDAYEQYF,TGTGCCAGCAGCTTACGTCCAGGGGATGCCTACGAGCAGTACTTC
NA,TRBJ1-5,NA,TRBV28,CASRLNNQPQHF,TGTGCCAGCAGACTTAATAATCAGCCCCAGCATTTT
TRBD2,TRBJ2-1,NA,TRBV28,CASSPQASGRAGSYNEQFF,TGTGCCAGCAGCCCCCAGGCTAGCGGGAGAGCGGGCTCCTACAATGAGCAGTTCTTC